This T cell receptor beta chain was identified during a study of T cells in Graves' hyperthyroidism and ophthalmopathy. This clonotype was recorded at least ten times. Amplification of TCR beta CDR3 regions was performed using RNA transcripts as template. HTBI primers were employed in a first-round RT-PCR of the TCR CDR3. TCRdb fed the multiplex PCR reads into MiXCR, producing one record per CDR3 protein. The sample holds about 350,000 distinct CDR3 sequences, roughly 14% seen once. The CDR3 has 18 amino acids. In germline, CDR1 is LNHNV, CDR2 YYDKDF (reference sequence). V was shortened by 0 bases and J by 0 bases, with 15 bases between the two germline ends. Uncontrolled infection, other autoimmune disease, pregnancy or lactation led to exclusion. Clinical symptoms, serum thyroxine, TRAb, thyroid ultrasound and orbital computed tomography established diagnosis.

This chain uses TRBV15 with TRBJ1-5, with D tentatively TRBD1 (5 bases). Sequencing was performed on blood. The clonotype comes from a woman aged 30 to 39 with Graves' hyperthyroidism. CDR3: CATSRDLRGRTSNQPQHF. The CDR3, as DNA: TGTGCCACCAGCAGAGATTTGAGGGGCAGAACTAGCAATCAGCCCCAGCATTTT.